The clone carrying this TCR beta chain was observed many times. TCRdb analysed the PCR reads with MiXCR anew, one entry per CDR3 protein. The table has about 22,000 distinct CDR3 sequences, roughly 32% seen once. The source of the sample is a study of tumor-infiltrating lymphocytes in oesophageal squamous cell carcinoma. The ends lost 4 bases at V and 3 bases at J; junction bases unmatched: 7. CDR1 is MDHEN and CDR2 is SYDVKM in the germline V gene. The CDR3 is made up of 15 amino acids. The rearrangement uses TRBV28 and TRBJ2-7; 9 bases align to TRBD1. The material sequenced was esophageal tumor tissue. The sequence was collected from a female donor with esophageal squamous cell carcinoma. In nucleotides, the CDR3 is TGTGCCAGCAGTTCACCGGACAGGGGTCGCTACGAGCAGTACTTC. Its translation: CASSSPDRGRYEQYF.